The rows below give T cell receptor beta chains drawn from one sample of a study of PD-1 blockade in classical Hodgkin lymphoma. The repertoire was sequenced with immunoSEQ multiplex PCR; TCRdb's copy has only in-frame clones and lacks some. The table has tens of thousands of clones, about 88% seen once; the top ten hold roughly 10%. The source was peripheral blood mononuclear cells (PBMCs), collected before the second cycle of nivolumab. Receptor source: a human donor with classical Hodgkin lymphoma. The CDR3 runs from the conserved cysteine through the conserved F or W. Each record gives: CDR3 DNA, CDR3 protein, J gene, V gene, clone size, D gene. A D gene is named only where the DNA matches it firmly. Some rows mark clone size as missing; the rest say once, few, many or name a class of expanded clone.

CDR3nt: TGCGCCAGCAGCTTGCTGTTGGACACCAACTATGGCTACACCTTC
CDR3aa: CASSLLLDTNYGYTF
j_gene: TRBJ1-2
v_gene: TRBV5-1
abundance: .
d_gene: .

CDR3nt: TGTGCCAGCAGAGGGGGTATACTGGACTATGGCTACACCTTC
CDR3aa: CASRGGILDYGYTF
j_gene: TRBJ1-2
v_gene: TRBV5-4
abundance: .
d_gene: .

CDR3nt: TGCAGCGTTGGCAGGGGCTCCTACAATGAGCAGTTCTTC
CDR3aa: CSVGRGSYNEQFF
j_gene: TRBJ2-1
v_gene: TRBV29-1
abundance: .
d_gene: .

CDR3nt: TGTGCCAGCAGTCCGGGACAAAGGAATCAGCCCCAGCATTTT
CDR3aa: CASSPGQRNQPQHF
j_gene: TRBJ1-5
v_gene: TRBV6-6
abundance: once
d_gene: .

CDR3nt: TGTGCCAGCAGCGTAGTTCCGGGGATTCCAGTTGGGAACACTGAAGCTTTCTTT
CDR3aa: CASSVVPGIPVGNTEAFF
j_gene: TRBJ1-1
v_gene: TRBV9
abundance: .
d_gene: .

CDR3nt: TGTGCCAGCAGTTACACGCGGGGAGGCGAGCAGTACTTC
CDR3aa: CASSYTRGGEQYF
j_gene: TRBJ2-7
v_gene: TRBV6-5
abundance: .
d_gene: .

CDR3nt: TGTGCCAGCAGCGTAGAGGGCGGTCAGCCCCAGCATTTT
CDR3aa: CASSVEGGQPQHF
j_gene: TRBJ1-5
v_gene: TRBV9
abundance: .
d_gene: .

CDR3nt: TGTGCCAGCAGGCTCTCGGGGGGGCAGGCCGGGGAGCTGTTTTTT
CDR3aa: CASRLSGGQAGELFF
j_gene: TRBJ2-2
v_gene: TRBV28
abundance: .
d_gene: TRBD2

CDR3nt: TGTGCCAGCAGCTTAGTGTGGGACTGGGGGACTAGCTTCAACGAGCAGTACTTC
CDR3aa: CASSLVWDWGTSFNEQYF
j_gene: TRBJ2-7
v_gene: TRBV11-2
abundance: .
d_gene: TRBD2

CDR3nt: TGTGCCAGCAGCTTAGATCTGAGAGGGAGAGCTTACGAGCAGTACTTC
CDR3aa: CASSLDLRGRAYEQYF
j_gene: TRBJ2-7
v_gene: TRBV11-2
abundance: .
d_gene: .

CDR3nt: TGTGCCAGCAGTTTATCGTCGTGGACAGATACGCAGTATTTT
CDR3aa: CASSLSSWTDTQYF
j_gene: TRBJ2-3
v_gene: TRBV28
abundance: .
d_gene: .

CDR3nt: TGCGCCAGCAGCCAGACAGGGTCCGGGTTGACTGAAGCTTTCTTT
CDR3aa: CASSQTGSGLTEAFF
j_gene: TRBJ1-1
v_gene: TRBV5-1
abundance: .
d_gene: TRBD1

CDR3nt: TGTGCCAGCAGCTTGTTTCGACCGGGACTAGCGAGTGTGTATACGCAGTATTTT
CDR3aa: CASSLFRPGLASVYTQYF
j_gene: TRBJ2-3
v_gene: TRBV7-9
abundance: .
d_gene: TRBD2

CDR3nt: TGTGCCAGAAGCCCAAGGTCTCCTAGCAGACCCAATGAGCAGTTCTTC
CDR3aa: CARSPRSPSRPNEQFF
j_gene: TRBJ2-1
v_gene: TRBV7-5
abundance: .
d_gene: .

CDR3nt: TGTGCCAGCAGCTTAGAGACAGGGAGAACTGAAGCTTTCTTT
CDR3aa: CASSLETGRTEAFF
j_gene: TRBJ1-1
v_gene: TRBV7-8
abundance: once
d_gene: TRBD1

CDR3nt: TGTGCCAGCAGTTTGGGGGGGGGACCGCACTACGAGCAGTACTTC
CDR3aa: CASSLGGGPHYEQYF
j_gene: TRBJ2-7
v_gene: TRBV7-8
abundance: .
d_gene: TRBD2

CDR3nt: TGTGCCAGCTCACCTCTGACAGGGAACACTGAAGCTTTCTTT
CDR3aa: CASSPLTGNTEAFF
j_gene: TRBJ1-1
v_gene: TRBV18
abundance: .
d_gene: .

CDR3nt: TGTGCCAGCAGCCGAACGGTCTCCTACGAGCAGTACTTC
CDR3aa: CASSRTVSYEQYF
j_gene: TRBJ2-7
v_gene: TRBV28
abundance: .
d_gene: .

CDR3nt: TGTGCCAGCAGCTCCCGGGACAGGGGAATTGGATACTATGGCTACACCTTC
CDR3aa: CASSSRDRGIGYYGYTF
j_gene: TRBJ1-2
v_gene: TRBV9
abundance: .
d_gene: TRBD1

CDR3nt: TGTGCCAGCAGTGACCCCGGCAGCGTCCGGGAGACCCAGTACTTC
CDR3aa: CASSDPGSVRETQYF
j_gene: TRBJ2-5
v_gene: TRBV6-1
abundance: .
d_gene: .

CDR3nt: TGTGCCAGCAGTGAATCGGGGATCTCCTACAATGAGCAGTTCTTC
CDR3aa: CASSESGISYNEQFF
j_gene: TRBJ2-1
v_gene: TRBV2
abundance: .
d_gene: .

CDR3nt: TGTGCCAGCAGTTATATAGCGGGTAGCACAGATACGCAGTATTTT
CDR3aa: CASSYIAGSTDTQYF
j_gene: TRBJ2-3
v_gene: TRBV28
abundance: .
d_gene: TRBD2

CDR3nt: TGTGCCAGCCAACCCCAGCGGGACAACTACGAGCAGTACTTC
CDR3aa: CASQPQRDNYEQYF
j_gene: TRBJ2-7
v_gene: TRBV28
abundance: .
d_gene: .

CDR3nt: TGTGCCAGCAGCTACGCTAACACCGGGGAGCTGTTTTTT
CDR3aa: CASSYANTGELFF
j_gene: TRBJ2-2
v_gene: TRBV11-2
abundance: .
d_gene: .

CDR3nt: TGTGCCAGCAGCGGACAGGGGGCGGGCGGCGAAAAACTGTTTTTT
CDR3aa: CASSGQGAGGEKLFF
j_gene: TRBJ1-4
v_gene: TRBV28
abundance: .
d_gene: TRBD1

CDR3nt: TGTGCCAGCAGCCAACCCCCAGACAGGACTGAAGCTTTCTTT
CDR3aa: CASSQPPDRTEAFF
j_gene: TRBJ1-1
v_gene: TRBV13
abundance: .
d_gene: .

CDR3nt: TGTGCCAGCCTCAGACTAGCTGGGGATACGCAGTATTTT
CDR3aa: CASLRLAGDTQYF
j_gene: TRBJ2-3
v_gene: TRBV28
abundance: .
d_gene: TRBD2

CDR3nt: TGCACCAGCAGCCAGGGCGGCGAGGACGAAGGGAGTAGCTACACCTTC
CDR3aa: CTSSQGGEDEGSSYTF
j_gene: TRBJ1-2
v_gene: TRBV1
abundance: .
d_gene: .

CDR3nt: TGTGCCAGCAGCCCAGGGGGTTGGGGACAGGGTTATGAAAAACTGTTTTTT
CDR3aa: CASSPGGWGQGYEKLFF
j_gene: TRBJ1-4
v_gene: TRBV7-4
abundance: .
d_gene: TRBD1